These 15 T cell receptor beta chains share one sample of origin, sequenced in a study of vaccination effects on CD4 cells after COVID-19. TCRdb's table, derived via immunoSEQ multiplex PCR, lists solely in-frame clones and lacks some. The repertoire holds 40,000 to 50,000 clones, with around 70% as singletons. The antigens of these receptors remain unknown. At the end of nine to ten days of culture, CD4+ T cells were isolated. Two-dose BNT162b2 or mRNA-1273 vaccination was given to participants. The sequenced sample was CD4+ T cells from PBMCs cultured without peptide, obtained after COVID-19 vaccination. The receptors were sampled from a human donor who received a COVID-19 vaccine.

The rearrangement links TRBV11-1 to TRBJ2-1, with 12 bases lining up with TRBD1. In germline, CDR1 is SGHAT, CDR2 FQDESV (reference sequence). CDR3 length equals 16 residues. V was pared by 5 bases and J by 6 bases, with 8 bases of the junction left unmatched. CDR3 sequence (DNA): TGTGCCAGCAGCCCTACCGGGACAGGGGGCTTCAATGAGCAGTTCTTC. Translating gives CASSPTGTGGFNEQFF.

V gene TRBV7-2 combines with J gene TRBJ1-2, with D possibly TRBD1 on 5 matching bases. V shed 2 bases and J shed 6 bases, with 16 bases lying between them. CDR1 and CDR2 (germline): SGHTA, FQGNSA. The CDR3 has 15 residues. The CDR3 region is CASSLLSGFIHGYTF. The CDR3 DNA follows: TGTGCCAGCAGCTTACTATCAGGGTTTATCCATGGCTACACCTTC.

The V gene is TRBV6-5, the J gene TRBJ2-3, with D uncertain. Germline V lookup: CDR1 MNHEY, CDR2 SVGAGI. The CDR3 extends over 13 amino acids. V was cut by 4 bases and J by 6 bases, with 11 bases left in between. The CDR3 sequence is CASSSYGVDTQYF. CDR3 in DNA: TGTGCCAGCAGTTCCTACGGTGTGGATACGCAGTATTTT.

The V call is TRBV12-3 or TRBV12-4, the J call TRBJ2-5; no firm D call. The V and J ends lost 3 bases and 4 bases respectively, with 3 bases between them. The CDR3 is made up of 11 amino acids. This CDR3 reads CASSLRETQYF. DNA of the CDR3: TGTGCCAGCAGTTTGAGAGAGACCCAGTACTTC.

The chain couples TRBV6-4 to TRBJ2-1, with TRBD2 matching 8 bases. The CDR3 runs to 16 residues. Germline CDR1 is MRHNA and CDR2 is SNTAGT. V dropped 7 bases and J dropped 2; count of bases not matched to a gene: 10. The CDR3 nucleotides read TGTGCCAGCAAAGTTGAGGCGGGAGGTGCCTACAATGAGCAGTTCTTC. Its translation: CASKVEAGGAYNEQFF.

The CDR3 DNA reads as TGCGCCAGCAGCTTGGGGCTAGCGGGAGGTAACAACAATGAGCAGTTCTTC. Amino acids: CASSLGLAGGNNNEQFF. The chain combines TRBV5-1 with TRBJ2-1; 11 bases align to TRBD2. Germline V gene sequence: CDR1 SGHRS, CDR2 YFSETQ. This CDR3 comprises 17 residues. The V and J ends lost 0 bases and 5 bases, in that order; junction bases with no gene match: 7.

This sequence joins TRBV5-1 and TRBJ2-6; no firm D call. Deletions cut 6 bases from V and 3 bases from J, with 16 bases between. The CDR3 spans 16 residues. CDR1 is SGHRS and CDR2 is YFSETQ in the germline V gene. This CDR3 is CASTRSSAFGANVLTF. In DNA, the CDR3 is TGCGCCAGCACCAGGAGTTCCGCCTTTGGGGCCAACGTCCTGACTTTC.

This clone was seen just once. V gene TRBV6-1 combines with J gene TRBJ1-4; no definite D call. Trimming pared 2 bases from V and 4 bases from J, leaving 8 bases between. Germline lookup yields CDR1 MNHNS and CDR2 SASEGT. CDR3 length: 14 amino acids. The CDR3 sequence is CASSESGINEKLFF. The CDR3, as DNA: TGTGCCAGCAGTGAATCTGGGATTAATGAAAAACTGTTTTTT.

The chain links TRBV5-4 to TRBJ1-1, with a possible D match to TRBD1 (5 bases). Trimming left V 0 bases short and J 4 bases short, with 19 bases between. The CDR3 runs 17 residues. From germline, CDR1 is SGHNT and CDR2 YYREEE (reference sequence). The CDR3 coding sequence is TGTGCCAGCAGCTTGGGGGCAGGGATTTCCCAGAGCACTGAAGCTTTCTTT. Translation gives CASSLGAGISQSTEAFF. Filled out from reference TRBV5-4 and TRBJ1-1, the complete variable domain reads ETGVTQSPTHLIKTRGQQVTLRCSSQSGHNTVSWYQQALGQGPQFIFQYYREEENGRGNFPPRFSGLQFPNYSSELNVNALELDDSALYLCASSLGAGISQSTEAFFGQGTRLTVV.

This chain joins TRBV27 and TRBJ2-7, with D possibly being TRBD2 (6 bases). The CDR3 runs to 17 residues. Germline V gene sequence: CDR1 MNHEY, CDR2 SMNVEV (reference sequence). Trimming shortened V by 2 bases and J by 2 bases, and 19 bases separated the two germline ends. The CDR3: CASSLRGGVQGAYEQYF. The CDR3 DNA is TGTGCCAGCAGTTTAAGGGGCGGGGTTCAAGGGGCCTACGAGCAGTACTTC.

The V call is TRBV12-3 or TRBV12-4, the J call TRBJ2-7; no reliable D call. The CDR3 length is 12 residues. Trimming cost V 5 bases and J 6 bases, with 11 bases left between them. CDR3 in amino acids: CASSLLNLEQYF. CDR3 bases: TGTGCCAGCAGTCTCCTAAACCTCGAGCAGTACTTC.

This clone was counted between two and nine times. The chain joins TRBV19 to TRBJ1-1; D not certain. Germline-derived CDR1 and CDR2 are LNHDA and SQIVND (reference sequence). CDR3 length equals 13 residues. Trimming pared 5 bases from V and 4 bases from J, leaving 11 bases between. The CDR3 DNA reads TGTGCCAGTAGTTCGCGGGGAGGCACTGAAGCTTTCTTT. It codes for CASSSRGGTEAFF.

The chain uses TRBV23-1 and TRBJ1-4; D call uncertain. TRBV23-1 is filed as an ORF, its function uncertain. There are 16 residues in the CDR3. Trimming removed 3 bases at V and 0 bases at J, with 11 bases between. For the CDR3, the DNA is TGCGCCAGCAGTCAGGTCGGCTCTGCAACTAATGAAAAACTGTTTTTT. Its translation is CASSQVGSATNEKLFF.

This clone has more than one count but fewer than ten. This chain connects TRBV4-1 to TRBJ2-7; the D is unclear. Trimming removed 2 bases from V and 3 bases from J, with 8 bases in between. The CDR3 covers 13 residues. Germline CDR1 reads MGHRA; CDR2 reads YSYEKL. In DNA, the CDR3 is TGCGCCAGCAGCCAACAAGAAGGCTACGAGCAGTACTTC. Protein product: CASSQQEGYEQYF.

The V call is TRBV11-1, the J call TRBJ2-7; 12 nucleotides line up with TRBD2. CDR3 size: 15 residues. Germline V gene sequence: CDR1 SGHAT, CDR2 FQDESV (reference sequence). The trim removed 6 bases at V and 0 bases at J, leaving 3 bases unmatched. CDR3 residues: CASSLTSGSSYEQYF. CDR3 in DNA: TGTGCCAGCAGTTTGACTAGCGGGAGCTCCTACGAGCAGTACTTC. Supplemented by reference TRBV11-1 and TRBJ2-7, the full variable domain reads EAEVAQSPRYKITEKSQAVAFWCDPISGHATLYWYRQILGQGPELLVQFQDESVVDDSQLPKDRFSAERLKGVDSTLKIQPAELGDSAMYLCASSLTSGSSYEQYFGPGTRLTVT.